This T cell receptor beta chain appears in the sequencing data of a study of CD8 T cells in Susac syndrome. Study-wide points: In its TCR sequencing and HLA analysis, the study acknowledged that the number of individuals was relatively small.

The CDR3 is made up of 13 amino acids. The V and J ends lost 8 bases and 4 bases, in that order; junction bases with no gene match: 6. Per the germline V gene, CDR1 is SQVTM and CDR2 is ANQGSEA. Regarding this clonotype: Its target is not known.

CD8+ and CD4+ T cells from blood underwent TCR beta sequencing, which was carried out in a high-throughput format. The study used healthy donors as controls matched for age and sex. The authors reverse transcribed roughly 0.5 to 1 ug RNA with random hexamers. The TCR beta CDR3 was amplified by immunoSEQ multiplex PCR across 54 Vbeta, 13 Jbeta. MiXCR was run by TCRdb on the immunoSEQ multiplex PCR reads, yielding one entry per CDR3 protein. This sample has around 160,000 distinct CDR3 sequences, with around 94% found just once. The chain is built from TRBV29-1 and TRBJ1-1, with TRBD1 matching 11 bases. This TCR was recovered from a human donor in good health. The material sequenced was CD4+ T cells from PBMCs. The CDR3 DNA is TGCAGCTCCGCCGGGACAGGGGGCACTGAAGCTTTCTTT. Its protein is CSSAGTGGTEAFF.